The rows below give T cell receptor beta chains drawn from one sample of a study of T cells after yellow fever vaccination. Via MiXCR, TCRdb re-called the 5' RACE reads, giving one row per CDR3 protein. The table shows 200,000 to 300,000 distinct CDR3 sequences, with 3.6% occurring only once. Sample: PBMCs, taken 15 days after the yellow fever booster vaccination. The receptors shown here come from a young man who received the YFV17D yellow fever vaccine. Both conserved end residues are part of each CDR3. D genes are given only for firm matches. Expanded clones get a size class; other rows say once, few or many, or leave the size out.

J: TRBJ2-5
V: TRBV7-3
length: 12
size: many
D: .
CDR3: CASSTGDETQYF
DNA: TGTGCCAGCAGCACCGGAGACGAGACCCAGTACTTC

J: TRBJ2-3
V: TRBV29-1
length: 15
size: many
D: .
CDR3: CSKVGTDLSTDTQYF
DNA: TGCAGTAAAGTAGGGACGGACCTTAGCACAGATACGCAGTATTTT

J: TRBJ2-5
V: TRBV14
length: 17
size: many
D: TRBD2
CDR3: CASSQLGWGGSKTTQYF
DNA: TGTGCCAGCAGCCAACTGGGGTGGGGGGGATCCAAGACGACCCAGTACTTC

J: TRBJ1-6
V: TRBV4-3
length: 17
size: many
D: .
CDR3: CASSQDRDTRGNSPLHF
DNA: TGCGCCAGCAGCCAAGACCGGGATACCAGGGGTAATTCACCCCTCCACTTT

J: TRBJ2-1
V: TRBV4-3
length: 16
size: many
D: .
CDR3: CASSQDLATNYNEQFF
DNA: TGCGCCAGCAGCCAAGATCTGGCGACAAACTACAATGAGCAGTTCTTC

J: TRBJ1-2
V: TRBV25-1
length: 12
size: many
D: .
CDR3: CASIGDGYGYTF
DNA: TGTGCCAGCATTGGAGACGGCTATGGCTACACCTTC

J: TRBJ2-5
V: TRBV4-1
length: 16
size: many
D: TRBD1
CDR3: CASSQDWDSLQETQYF
DNA: TGCGCCAGCAGCCAAGATTGGGACAGTCTCCAAGAGACCCAGTACTTC

J: TRBJ2-2
V: TRBV18
length: 14
size: many
D: .
CDR3: CASSSPAGTGELFF
DNA: TGTGCCAGCTCGTCCCCAGCTGGCACCGGGGAGCTGTTTTTT

J: TRBJ2-5
V: TRBV3-1
length: 16
size: many
D: TRBD1
CDR3: CASSRGDSSSQETQYF
DNA: TGTGCCAGCAGCCGAGGGGACAGTTCCAGTCAAGAGACCCAGTACTTC

J: TRBJ2-5
V: TRBV12-5
length: 16
size: many
D: TRBD2
CDR3: CASGSQGLAVQETQYF
DNA: TGTGCTAGTGGTTCGCAAGGACTAGCGGTACAAGAGACCCAGTACTTC

J: TRBJ2-6
V: TRBV12-1
length: 15
size: many
D: .
CDR3: CAGKSGGAGANVLTF
DNA: TGTGCCGGAAAGAGTGGGGGCGCTGGGGCCAACGTCCTGACTTTC

J: TRBJ1-5
V: TRBV4-3
length: 15
size: many
D: .
CDR3: CASSQEPRGNQPQHF
DNA: TGCGCCAGCAGCCAAGAACCCCGGGGCAATCAGCCCCAGCATTTT

J: TRBJ2-5
V: TRBV7-2
length: 14
size: many
D: .
CDR3: CASSLDQGLETQYF
DNA: TGTGCCAGCAGCTTAGATCAGGGCTTGGAGACCCAGTACTTC

J: TRBJ1-2
V: TRBV10-3
length: 16
size: many
D: .
CDR3: CAISPKGEGAFYGYTF
DNA: TGTGCCATCAGTCCAAAGGGGGAAGGGGCATTCTATGGCTACACCTTC

J: TRBJ2-1
V: TRBV28
length: 16
size: many
D: TRBD2
CDR3: CASRIQAGSRQDEQFF
DNA: TGTGCCAGCAGAATACAAGCGGGATCCAGACAAGATGAGCAGTTCTTC

J: TRBJ2-3
V: TRBV4-3
length: 15
size: few
D: .
CDR3: CASSQLPIGADTQYF
DNA: TGCGCCAGCAGCCAGCTACCAATTGGGGCAGATACGCAGTATTTT

J: TRBJ2-7
V: TRBV10-3
length: 14
size: many
D: .
CDR3: CAISLIGGNYEQYF
DNA: TGTGCCATCAGTTTAATAGGGGGGAACTACGAGCAGTACTTC

J: TRBJ2-1
V: TRBV7-2
length: 13
size: many
D: .
CDR3: CASSSLVPVGQFF
DNA: TGTGCCAGCAGCTCATTGGTCCCAGTGGGGCAGTTCTTC

J: TRBJ2-5
V: TRBV10-3
length: 14
size: many
D: TRBD2
CDR3: CAIMQPSGQETQYF
DNA: TGTGCCATCATGCAGCCTAGCGGACAAGAGACCCAGTACTTC

J: TRBJ2-5
V: TRBV5-1
length: 13
size: many
D: .
CDR3: CASSSGDKETQYF
DNA: TGCGCCAGCAGCTCAGGAGATAAAGAGACCCAGTACTTC

J: TRBJ2-2
V: TRBV2
length: 14
size: many
D: .
CDR3: CASKTDTNTGELFF
DNA: TGTGCCAGCAAGACGGACACGAACACCGGGGAGCTGTTTTTT

J: TRBJ1-5
V: TRBV12-3/TRBV12-4
length: 15
size: many
D: .
CDR3: CASSPLGNGNQPQHF
DNA: TGTGCCAGCAGCCCTCTGGGAAATGGCAATCAGCCCCAGCATTTT

J: TRBJ2-1
V: TRBV5-1
length: 16
size: many
D: TRBD2
CDR3: CASSLGPAGGFNEQFF
DNA: TGCGCCAGCAGCTTGGGACCAGCGGGGGGGTTCAATGAGCAGTTCTTC

J: TRBJ2-1
V: TRBV4-1
length: 18
size: many
D: .
CDR3: CASSQDPQRFSSYNEQFF
DNA: TGCGCCAGCAGCCAAGACCCCCAGCGGTTTAGCTCCTACAATGAGCAGTTCTTC

J: TRBJ2-1
V: TRBV4-1
length: 15
size: many
D: TRBD2
CDR3: CASSTRTSGYNEQFF
DNA: TGCGCCAGCAGCACCCGGACTAGCGGATACAATGAGCAGTTCTTC

J: TRBJ1-1
V: TRBV5-1
length: 15
size: many
D: .
CDR3: CASSLDLGSGSEAFF
DNA: TGCGCCAGCAGCTTGGACCTGGGATCGGGGTCTGAAGCTTTCTTT

J: TRBJ2-2
V: TRBV4-1
length: 17
size: many
D: .
CDR3: CASSQDLGPYPPGELFF
DNA: TGCGCCAGCAGCCAAGATCTAGGGCCCTACCCCCCCGGGGAGCTGTTTTTT

J: TRBJ1-6
V: TRBV7-2
length: 15
size: many
D: .
CDR3: CASSLGGRQNSPLHF
DNA: TGTGCCAGCAGCTTAGGAGGCAGGCAGAATTCACCCCTCCACTTT

J: TRBJ1-1
V: TRBV7-8
length: 16
size: few
D: TRBD1
CDR3: CASSLDRTGGNTEAFF
DNA: TGTGCCAGCAGCTTAGACCGGACAGGGGGCAACACTGAAGCTTTCTTT

J: TRBJ2-7
V: TRBV6-2/TRBV6-3
length: 14
size: many
D: .
CDR3: CASSYSDSSYEQYF
DNA: TGTGCCAGCAGTTACTCCGACAGCTCCTACGAGCAGTACTTC

J: TRBJ2-3
V: TRBV7-8
length: 19
size: many
D: TRBD2
CDR3: CASSLGIAGEITSTDTQYF
DNA: TGTGCCAGCAGCTTAGGTATAGCGGGGGAGATTACTAGCACAGATACGCAGTATTTT

J: TRBJ2-2
V: TRBV5-1
length: 16
size: many
D: TRBD2
CDR3: CASSASGTRGTGELFF
DNA: TGCGCCAGCAGCGCCTCCGGGACTAGAGGAACCGGGGAGCTGTTTTTT

J: TRBJ2-5
V: TRBV7-3
length: 13
size: many
D: .
CDR3: CASSVDIRETQYF
DNA: TGTGCCAGCAGCGTAGATATAAGAGAGACCCAGTACTTC

J: TRBJ1-1
V: TRBV10-2
length: 13
size: many
D: TRBD1
CDR3: CASSGTGVTVAFF
DNA: TGCGCCAGCAGTGGGACAGGGGTAACGGTAGCTTTCTTT

J: TRBJ2-2
V: TRBV12-3/TRBV12-4
length: 14
size: many
D: .
CDR3: CASRGLANTGELFF
DNA: TGTGCCAGCAGGGGACTGGCAAACACCGGGGAGCTGTTTTTT

J: TRBJ2-3
V: TRBV20-1
length: 13
size: .
D: .
CDR3: CSASGTSTDTQYF
DNA: TGCAGTGCTAGCGGGACCAGCACAGATACGCAGTATTTT

J: TRBJ2-3
V: TRBV20-1
length: 12
size: many
D: TRBD1
CDR3: CSWGRGPDTQYF
DNA: TGCAGTTGGGGCAGGGGGCCCGATACGCAGTATTTT

J: TRBJ1-1
V: TRBV5-1
length: 13
size: many
D: .
CDR3: CASEDPLGTEAFF
DNA: TGCGCCAGCGAGGACCCTCTCGGCACTGAAGCTTTCTTT

J: TRBJ2-5
V: TRBV5-4
length: 14
size: .
D: TRBD2
CDR3: CASSLEGTSGTQYF
DNA: TGTGCCAGCAGCTTGGAGGGGACTAGCGGGACCCAGTACTTC

J: TRBJ1-2
V: TRBV29-1
length: 15
size: many
D: .
CDR3: CSVEVSVSAGAGYTF
DNA: TGCAGCGTTGAAGTAAGCGTTTCTGCGGGGGCTGGCTACACCTTC

J: TRBJ2-1
V: TRBV9
length: 18
size: many
D: .
CDR3: CASSVDGPPRTIYNEQFF
DNA: TGTGCCAGCAGCGTAGACGGACCCCCGAGAACGATCTACAATGAGCAGTTCTTC